These 2 T cell receptor beta chains originate from one sample sequenced in a study of early T cells in non-severe SARS-CoV-2 infection. Each CDR3 protein is one row after TCRdb ran MiXCR on the 5' RACE reads. The repertoire holds some 82,000 distinct CDR3 sequences, with roughly 12% as singletons. The sample in question was whole blood, obtained at baseline. The receptors derive from an adult who was a healthcare worker with PCR-confirmed SARS-CoV-2 infection or an uninfected control (not recorded which).

The sample holds a few counts of this clonotype. The rearrangement joins TRBV10-3 to TRBJ2-7; 12 bases map to TRBD2. Germline values: CDR1 ENHRY, CDR2 SYGVKD. V lost 2 bases to trimming and J lost 0 bases; unmatched junction nucleotides: 5. CDR3 length: 17 residues. The CDR3: CAISEAGLAGLSYEQYF. The CDR3, as DNA: TGTGCCATCAGTGAGGCGGGACTAGCGGGCCTCTCCTACGAGCAGTACTTC.

At least ten counts were recorded for this clonotype. The V call is TRBV10-3, the J call TRBJ2-7; TRBD1 matches at 7 bases. The CDR3 contains 12 residues. Germline V gene lookup returns CDR1 ENHRY and CDR2 SYGVKD. With V trimmed by 10 bases and J by 7 bases, 10 bases remained unmatched. CDR3 sequence: CASGQALREQYF. CDR3 bases: TGTGCCAGTGGACAGGCCCTACGGGAGCAGTACTTC.